This T cell receptor beta chain is from a study of long-term antiretroviral therapy in people with HIV. It was version v3.0 of the immunoSEQ assay that was run at survey level. Using immunoSEQ multiplex PCR, the repertoire was profiled, and TCRdb retains in-frame clones only, with some absent. Here the sample spans roughly 34,000 clones, roughly 80% being singletons. Trimming cost V 5 bases and J 0 bases, with 2 bases left between them. The CDR3 sequence is 12 residues long. The V gene's germline CDR1 is SEHNR and CDR2 FQNEAQ (reference sequence). This sample comprised unsorted PBMCs, obtained 1.9 years after starting antiretroviral therapy. This clonotype originated in a man aged 18 to 35 with HIV. The V call is TRBV7-9, the J call TRBJ1-5; the D is unclear. Written as DNA, the CDR3 is TGTGCCAGCAGCAATAGCAATCAGCCCCAGCATTTT. Residues: CASSNSNQPQHF.